What follows are 24 T cell receptor beta chains derived from one specimen sequenced in a study of T cells in Graves' hyperthyroidism and ophthalmopathy. TCR beta CDR3 regions were amplified from RNA transcripts. A first-round RT-PCR of the TCR CDR3 used the HTBI primer set. One entry per CDR3 protein results from TCRdb running MiXCR on the multiplex PCR reads. The data hold more than 450,000 distinct CDR3 sequences, with 20% observed a single time. The sample taken for sequencing was blood. Every receptor here comes from a man aged 35-49 years with Graves' ophthalmopathy.

This clonotype was recorded many times. The V gene is TRBV12-3 or TRBV12-4, the J gene TRBJ2-1, with no clear D. V gave up 4 bases and J gave up 9 bases, with 10 bases separating them. CDR3 length: 12 residues. CDR3 bases: TGTGCCAGCAGTTGGGAAAGTAGTGAGCAGTTCTTC. It encodes CASSWESSEQFF.

This clonotype has at least ten counts. The rearrangement links TRBV7-3 to TRBJ2-3; the D is unclear. Trimming removed 0 bases from V and 0 bases from J, with 13 bases in between. Per germline, CDR1 SGHTA and CDR2 FQGTGA. The CDR3 spans 17 residues. CDR3 protein: CASSLTSPGSSTDTQYF. Written as DNA, the CDR3 is TGTGCCAGCAGCTTAACGTCACCAGGCTCTAGCACAGATACGCAGTATTTT.

The V call is TRBV7-8, the J call TRBJ2-1; TRBD2 agrees at 9 bases. The CDR3 loop spans 16 amino acids. CDR1 is SGHVS and CDR2 is FQNEAQ in the germline V gene. V was pared by 4 bases and J by 9 bases, with 13 bases of the junction left unmatched. The CDR3 DNA reads as TGTGCCAGCAGCTCCAGAGAGGGGGCGGGGGGGCGTGAGCAGTTCTTC. It specifies CASSSREGAGGREQFF.

This clonotype was seen ten or more times. The chain links TRBV28 to TRBJ2-1; TRBD2 matches 8 bases. J lost 2 bases, V lost 4 bases, and 7 bases had no gene match. Germline loops: CDR1 MDHEN, CDR2 SYDVKM. The CDR3 is 16 amino acids. CDR3 nucleotides: TGTGCCAGCAGTTCACCGGGACTAGGAGCCTACAATGAGCAGTTCTTC. It translates to CASSSPGLGAYNEQFF. Full variable domain (outside the CDR3, taken from reference TRBV28 and TRBJ2-1): DVKVTQSSRYLVKRTGEKVFLECVQDMDHENMFWYRQDPGLGLRLIYFSYDVKMKEKGDIPEGYSVSREKKERFSLILESASTNQTSMYLCASSSPGLGAYNEQFFGPGTRLTVL.

The table lists this clonotype with many counts. The chain employs TRBV6-2 or TRBV6-3 and TRBJ2-7, with 7 positions matching TRBD2. The CDR3 consists of 12 residues. Germline trimming cut 7 bases from V and 2 bases from J; bases unmatched to any gene: 2. CDR1 is MNHEY and CDR2 is SVGEGT in the germline V gene. CDR3 residues: CASKRGPYEQYF. The CDR3 coding sequence is TGTGCCAGCAAGCGGGGTCCCTACGAGCAGTACTTC.

In this sample, this clonotype turned up a few times. This chain uses TRBV6-1 with TRBJ2-5; 7 positions agree with TRBD2. The germline gives CDR1 MNHNS, CDR2 SASEGT. J lost 5 bases, V lost 8 bases, and 11 bases had no gene match. The CDR3 covers 14 residues. The CDR3 DNA sequence: TGTGCCAGCGGGGGGGTTAGTTGGGGGGAGACCCAGTACTTC. This sequence encodes CASGGVSWGETQYF.

This clonotype was counted between two and nine times. This chain uses TRBV12-5 with TRBJ2-7; unclear D gene. The CDR3 is 12 amino acids. V lost 6 bases, J lost 3 bases, and 9 bases lay in between. From germline, CDR1 is LGHNT and CDR2 FRNRAP. The CDR3 sequence: CASGSTYYEQYF. CDR3 coding DNA: TGTGCTAGTGGCTCAACTTACTACGAGCAGTACTTC.

This clonotype turned up a few times. This chain joins TRBV20-1 and TRBJ1-3, with TRBD1 as a possible D gene (5 bases). This CDR3 is built from 15 residues. The V end was cut by 7 bases, the J end by 0 bases, with 16 bases between. Germline CDR1 is DFQATT and CDR2 is SNEGSKA (reference sequence). The CDR3 DNA reads as TGCAGTGGCCGAGACGGGGCCGACTCTGGAAACACCATATATTTT. This translates into CSGRDGADSGNTIYF.

This clonotype was seen at least ten times. This chain uses TRBV28 with TRBJ2-7; TRBD1 matches at 11 bases. With 5 bases clipped from V and 4 bases from J, the junction kept 10 bases outside the gene matches. In germline, CDR1 is MDHEN, CDR2 SYDVKM. The CDR3 consists of 16 residues. The CDR3 bases are TGTGCCAGCAGTCGTACCGAGGGGACAGGGGGTTACGAGCAGTACTTC. Residues: CASSRTEGTGGYEQYF.

The chain combines TRBV27 with TRBJ2-1; TRBD2 is a possible D gene (5 bases). Trimming cost V 5 bases and J 6 bases, with 8 bases left between them. The germline gives CDR1 MNHEY, CDR2 SMNVEV (reference sequence). CDR3 length: 12 amino acids. CDR3 residues: CASSMDSNEQFF. As DNA, the CDR3 is TGTGCCAGCAGTATGGACTCCAATGAGCAGTTCTTC.

This clonotype was counted at least ten times. The chain uses TRBV3-1 and TRBJ2-5; D possibly matches TRBD1 or TRBD2 (5 bases each). The CDR3 loop spans 16 amino acids. Germline CDR1 is LGHDT and CDR2 is YNNKEL (reference sequence). V lost 1 base to trimming and J lost 2 bases, with 14 bases between them. DNA for the CDR3: TGTGCCAGCAGCCAAGTTCTGGGACCTCTTCAAGAGACCCAGTACTTC. Protein sequence: CASSQVLGPLQETQYF.

V usage is TRBV14 and J usage is TRBJ1-6, with D possibly matching TRBD1 (5 bases). This CDR3 contains 14 residues. With 1 base removed from V and 6 bases from J, the gap between germline ends came to 7 bases. Per the germline V gene, CDR1 is SGHDN and CDR2 is FVKESK. CDR3 DNA: TGTGCCAGCAGCCAAGTTCAGGGTAATTCACCCCTCCACTTT. This gives the protein CASSQVQGNSPLHF.

This clonotype was counted a few times. The chain joins TRBV28 to TRBJ2-7; 8 nucleotides match TRBD1. Trimming took 7 bases from V and 6 from J; bases not matched to a gene: 14. The germline V gene has CDR1 MDHEN and CDR2 SYDVKM. This CDR3 is built from 15 residues. The CDR3 coding sequence is TGTGCCAGCACCGATGGACAGGGCCATCCCTCCGAGCAGTACTTC. Translation gives CASTDGQGHPSEQYF.

The chain recombines TRBV12-3 or TRBV12-4 with TRBJ2-3, with D perhaps TRBD2 (6 bases). With 5 bases removed from V and 0 bases from J, the gap between germline ends came to 9 bases. The CDR3 extends over 14 amino acids. This CDR3 reads CASSRRASTDTQYF. As DNA, the CDR3 is TGTGCCAGCAGTCGGAGGGCGAGCACAGATACGCAGTATTTT.

As for this clonotype: One junction end disagrees with the germline gene, perhaps due to a read error. The chain uses TRBV2 and TRBJ2-5; a weak D match, TRBD2 (6 bases). CDR1 SNHLY and CDR2 FYNNEI come from the germline V gene. The CDR3 loop spans 12 amino acids. CDR3 loop: CASSKTGTPSHF. The CDR3 DNA follows: TGTGCCAGCAGCAAGACGGGGACTCCAAGTCACTTC.

In this sample, this clonotype turned up many times. The chain couples TRBV5-8 to TRBJ2-7; weak D call: TRBD1 (6 bases). This CDR3 is 15 amino acids long. Trimming removed 6 bases at V and 0 bases at J, with 16 bases between. Germline values: CDR1 SGHTS, CDR2 YDEGEE. The DNA for the CDR3 is TGTGCCAGCAACAACAGGACAGCCGTCTCCTACGAGCAGTACTTC. Encoded protein: CASNNRTAVSYEQYF.

The chain recombines TRBV28 with TRBJ1-2; 9 positions match TRBD1. The CDR3 has 12 amino acids. Germline V CDR1 and CDR2: MDHEN, SYDVKM. The V gene end was trimmed by 5 bases and the J gene end by 8 bases; junction bases not matched to a gene: 3. CDR3 region: CASSRGQGGYTF. CDR3 sequence (DNA): TGTGCCAGCAGTCGCGGACAGGGGGGCTACACCTTC.

As concerns this clonotype: Sequence at one end of the junction differs from germline and may be a read error. This chain uses TRBV7-3 with TRBJ2-5; D may be TRBD1 (6 bases). CDR3 length: 13 amino acids. Germline V CDR1 and CDR2: SGHTA, FQGTGA. In DNA form, the CDR3 reads TGTGCCAGCAGCCCAACGGCAGGGGCAGCTCGACACTTC. Its translation: CASSPTAGAARHF.

The DNA of the CDR3 is TGTGCCAGCAGTTCCACTAGCGGGAGATCGTACGAGCAGTACTTC. It specifies CASSSTSGRSYEQYF. The genes are TRBV6-2 or TRBV6-3 and TRBJ2-7; 11 nucleotides agree with TRBD2. V gave up 4 bases and J gave up 4 bases; unmatched junction bases: 6. Germline loops: CDR1 MNHEY, CDR2 SVGEGT. There are 15 residues in the CDR3.

This clonotype showed up many times. This chain connects TRBV30 to TRBJ1-5, with 7 bases matching TRBD1. The V segment lost 5 bases and the J segment 5 bases; nucleotides outside the gene matches: 6. This CDR3 is 13 amino acids long. CDR1 GTSNPN and CDR2 SVGIG come from the germline V gene (reference sequence). The CDR3 region is CAWGRQGDQPQHF. CDR3 DNA: TGTGCCTGGGGACGACAGGGAGATCAGCCCCAGCATTTT.

The V and J genes are TRBV30 and TRBJ1-1; D uncertain. V lost 0 bases to trimming and J lost 7 bases, with 9 bases between them. Germline CDR1 is GTSNPN and CDR2 is SVGIG (reference sequence). The CDR3 sequence is 12 residues long. CDR3 in amino acids: CAWSVGYLEAFF. DNA for the CDR3: TGTGCCTGGAGTGTAGGGTACCTTGAAGCTTTCTTT.

The table lists this clonotype with many counts. V gene TRBV11-2 combines with J gene TRBJ2-3; maybe TRBD2 (6 bases). The CDR3 extends over 14 amino acids. V was trimmed by 3 bases and J by 5 bases, leaving 12 bases between them. In germline, CDR1 is SGHAT, CDR2 FQNNGV. The CDR3 DNA reads as TGTGCCAGCAGCTTTAGACTAGAGGTAGATACGCAGTATTTT. The encoded protein is CASSFRLEVDTQYF. Using reference TRBV11-2 and TRBJ2-3 for the parts outside the CDR3, the full variable domain is EAGVAQSPRYKIIEKRQSVAFWCNPISGHATLYWYQQILGQGPKLLIQFQNNGVVDDSQLPKDRFSAERLKGVDSTLKIQPAKLEDSAVYLCASSFRLEVDTQYFGPGTRLTVL.

The rearrangement uses TRBV20-1 and TRBJ2-3; 13 positions match TRBD2. Germline CDR1 DFQATT, CDR2 SNEGSKA (reference sequence). Unmatched junction bases numbered 11, after V lost 1 base and J lost 4 bases. The CDR3 totals 18 residues. The CDR3 sequence: CSARGDRTSGGLADTQYF. CDR3 coding DNA: TGCAGTGCTAGAGGTGACCGGACTAGCGGGGGATTGGCAGATACGCAGTATTTT.

This clonotype was found a few times. The gene calls are TRBV4-1 and TRBJ2-2; no clear D gene. V was pared by 1 base and J by 5 bases, with 8 bases between. Germline assignment: CDR1 MGHRA and CDR2 YSYEKL. The CDR3 sequence is 14 residues long. Here the CDR3 DNA reads TGCGCCAGCAGCCAAGTACTGGGAACCGGGGAGCTGTTTTTT. Translation: CASSQVLGTGELFF.